This TCR beta chain was observed in a study of early T cells in non-severe SARS-CoV-2 infection. Points from the study as a whole: Comparison of clonotypes with VDJdb favored anti-spike CD8 responses while missing private and CD4 specificities.

Germline CDR1 and CDR2: SGHAT and FQNNGV. CDR3 length equals 16 residues. The ends lost 5 bases at V and 7 bases at J; junction bases unmatched: 10. In regard to this clonotype: Its antigen is unknown.

Individual cDNA molecules were tagged with unique molecular identifiers, the study reported. TCRdb re-called the 5' RACE reads through MiXCR, storing one row per CDR3 protein. The sample lists tens of thousands of distinct CDR3 sequences, 8% to 9% seen once, with approximately 18% in the top ten. This clonotype was obtained from an adult who was a healthcare worker with PCR-confirmed SARS-CoV-2 infection or an uninfected control (not recorded which). The sequencing input was whole blood. V usage is TRBV11-2 and J usage is TRBJ2-1; 11 bases are shared with TRBD1. CDR3 protein: CASSLWTGGPFNEQFF. In DNA, the CDR3 is TGTGCCAGCAGCCTGTGGACAGGGGGCCCGTTTAATGAGCAGTTCTTC.